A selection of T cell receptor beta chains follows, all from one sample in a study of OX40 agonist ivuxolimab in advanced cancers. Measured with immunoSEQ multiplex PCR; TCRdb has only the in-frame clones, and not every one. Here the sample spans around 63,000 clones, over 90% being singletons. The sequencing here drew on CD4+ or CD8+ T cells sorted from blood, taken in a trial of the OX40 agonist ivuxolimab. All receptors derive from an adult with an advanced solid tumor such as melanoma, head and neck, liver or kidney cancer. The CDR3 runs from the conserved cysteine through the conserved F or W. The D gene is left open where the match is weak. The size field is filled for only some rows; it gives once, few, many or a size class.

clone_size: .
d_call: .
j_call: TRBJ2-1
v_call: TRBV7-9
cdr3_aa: CASSLGTFAGQFF
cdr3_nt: TGTGCCAGCAGCTTGGGGACATTTGCGGGGCAGTTCTTC

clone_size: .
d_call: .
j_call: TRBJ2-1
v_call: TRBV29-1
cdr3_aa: CSVVGESSYNEQFF
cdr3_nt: TGCAGCGTTGTTGGGGAGAGCTCCTACAATGAGCAGTTCTTC

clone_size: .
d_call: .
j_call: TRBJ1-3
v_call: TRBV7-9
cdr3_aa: CAGLSGSGNTIYF
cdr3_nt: TGTGCCGGCCTAAGTGGGTCTGGAAACACCATATATTTT

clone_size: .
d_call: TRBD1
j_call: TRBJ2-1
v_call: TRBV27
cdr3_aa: CASSLGTGGHEQFF
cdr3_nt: TGTGCCAGCAGTTTAGGGACAGGGGGACATGAGCAGTTCTTC

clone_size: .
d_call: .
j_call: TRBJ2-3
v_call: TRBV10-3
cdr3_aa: CAISAGTADTQYF
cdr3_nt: TGTGCCATCAGTGCCGGGACCGCAGATACGCAGTATTTT

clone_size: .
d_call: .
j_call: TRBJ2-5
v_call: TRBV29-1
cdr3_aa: CSVPFEGEKETQYF
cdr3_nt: TGCAGCGTACCTTTTGAGGGGGAGAAAGAGACCCAGTACTTC

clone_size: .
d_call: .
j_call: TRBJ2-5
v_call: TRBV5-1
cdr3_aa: CASSPGGTKGETQYF
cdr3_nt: TGCGCCAGCAGCCCCGGAGGTACGAAGGGGGAGACCCAGTACTTC

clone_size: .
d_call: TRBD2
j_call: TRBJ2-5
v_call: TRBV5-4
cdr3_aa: CASSSIGLAGGGEETQYF
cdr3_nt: TGTGCCAGCAGCTCTATCGGGCTAGCGGGAGGGGGAGAGGAGACCCAGTACTTC

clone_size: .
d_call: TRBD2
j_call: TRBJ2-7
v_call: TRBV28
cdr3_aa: CASSSGLRYEQYF
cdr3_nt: TGTGCCAGCAGTTCGGGACTAAGGTACGAGCAGTACTTC

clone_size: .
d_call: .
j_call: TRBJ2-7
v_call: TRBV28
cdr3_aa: CASSRRGVRFYEQYF
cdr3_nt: TGTGCCAGCAGTCGCAGGGGGGTAAGATTCTACGAGCAGTACTTC

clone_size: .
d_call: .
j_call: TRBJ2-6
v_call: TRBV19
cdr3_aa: CASTVVISGANVLTF
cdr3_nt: TGTGCCAGTACAGTTGTGATCTCTGGGGCCAACGTCCTGACTTTC

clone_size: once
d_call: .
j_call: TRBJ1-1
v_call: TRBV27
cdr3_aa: CASSFAGGQTEAFF
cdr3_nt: TGTGCCAGCAGTTTTGCGGGGGGCCAGACTGAAGCTTTCTTT

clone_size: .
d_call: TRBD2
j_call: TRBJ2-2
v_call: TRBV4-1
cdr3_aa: CASSQDRLAGANGELFF
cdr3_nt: TGCGCCAGCAGCCAAGATCGGCTAGCGGGAGCTAACGGGGAGCTGTTTTTT

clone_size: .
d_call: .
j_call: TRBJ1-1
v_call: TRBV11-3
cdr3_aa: CASSSPLGGSEAFF
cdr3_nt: TGTGCCAGCAGCTCCCCCCTAGGGGGGTCTGAAGCTTTCTTT

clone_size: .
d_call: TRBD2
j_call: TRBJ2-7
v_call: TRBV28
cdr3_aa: CASSSGTSGRVSYEQYF
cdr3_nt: TGTGCCAGCAGTAGCGGGACTAGCGGGAGGGTATCCTACGAGCAGTACTTC

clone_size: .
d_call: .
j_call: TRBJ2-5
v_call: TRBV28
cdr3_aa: CASSPRTGQETQYF
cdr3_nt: TGTGCCAGCAGTCCCAGGACGGGACAAGAGACCCAGTACTTC

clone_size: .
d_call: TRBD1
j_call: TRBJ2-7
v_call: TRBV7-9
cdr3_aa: CASSYRDSHEQYF
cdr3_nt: TGTGCCAGCAGCTACCGGGACAGCCACGAGCAGTACTTC

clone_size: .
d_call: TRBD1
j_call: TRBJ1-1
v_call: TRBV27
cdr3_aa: CASSLSGGPEAFF
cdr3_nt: TGTGCCAGCAGTTTATCAGGGGGCCCTGAAGCTTTCTTT

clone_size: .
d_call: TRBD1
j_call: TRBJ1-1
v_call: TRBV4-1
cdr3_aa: CASSQEGDRVLTEAFF
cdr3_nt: TGCGCCAGCAGCCAAGAAGGAGACAGGGTACTGACTGAAGCTTTCTTT

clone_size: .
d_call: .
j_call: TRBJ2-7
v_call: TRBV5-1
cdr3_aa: CASSLSGGVYEQYF
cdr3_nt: TGCGCCAGCAGCTTGTCAGGGGGGGTCTACGAGCAGTACTTC

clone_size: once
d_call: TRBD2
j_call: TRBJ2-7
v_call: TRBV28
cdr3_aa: CASSLSASGPYEQYF
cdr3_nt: TGTGCCAGCAGTTTATCGGCTAGCGGCCCCTACGAGCAGTACTTC

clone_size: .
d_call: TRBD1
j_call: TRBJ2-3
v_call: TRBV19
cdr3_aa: CASSRTGDTDTQYF
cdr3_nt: TGTGCCAGTAGTAGGACAGGGGACACAGATACGCAGTATTTT

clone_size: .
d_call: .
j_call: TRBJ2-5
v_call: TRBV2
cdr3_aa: CASSATPGTSTLRETQYF
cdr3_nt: TGTGCCAGCAGTGCCACCCCGGGGACCTCTACGCTAAGAGAGACCCAGTACTTC

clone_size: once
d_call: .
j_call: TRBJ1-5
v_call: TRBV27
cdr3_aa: CASSLTGSNQPQHF
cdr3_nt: TGTGCCAGCAGTTTAACAGGGTCCAATCAGCCCCAGCATTTT

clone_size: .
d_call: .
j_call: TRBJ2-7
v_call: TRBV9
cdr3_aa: CASSVGVSYEQYF
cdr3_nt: TGTGCCAGCAGCGTTGGGGTGTCCTACGAGCAGTACTTC

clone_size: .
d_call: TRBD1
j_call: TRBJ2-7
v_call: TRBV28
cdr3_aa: CASSLLPGQGTYEQYF
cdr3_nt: TGTGCCAGCAGTTTACTCCCGGGACAGGGGACTTACGAGCAGTACTTC

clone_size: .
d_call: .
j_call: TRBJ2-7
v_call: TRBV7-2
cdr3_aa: CASSPRAPYEQYF
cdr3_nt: TGTGCCAGCAGCCCCAGGGCCCCCTACGAGCAGTACTTC

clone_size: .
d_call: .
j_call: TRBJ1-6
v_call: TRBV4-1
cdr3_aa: CASSQVTVNSPLHF
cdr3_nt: TGCGCCAGCAGCCAAGTAACAGTAAATTCACCCCTCCACTTT

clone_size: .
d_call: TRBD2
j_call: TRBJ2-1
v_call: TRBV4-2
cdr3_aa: CASSQVQVAVAGGDNEQFF
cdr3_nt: TGTGCCAGCAGCCAAGTCCAAGTAGCCGTAGCGGGAGGGGACAATGAGCAGTTCTTC

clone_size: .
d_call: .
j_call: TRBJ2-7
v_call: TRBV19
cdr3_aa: CASSEGTSYEQYF
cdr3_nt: TGTGCCAGTAGTGAAGGCACTTCCTACGAGCAGTACTTC

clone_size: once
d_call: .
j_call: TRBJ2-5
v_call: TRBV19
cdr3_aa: CASSSVGQAMQETQYF
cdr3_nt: TGTGCCAGTAGTAGCGTCGGTCAGGCCATGCAAGAGACCCAGTACTTC

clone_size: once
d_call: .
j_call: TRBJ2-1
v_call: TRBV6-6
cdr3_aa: CASSYSSGGNEQFF
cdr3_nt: TGTGCCAGCAGTTACTCTTCGGGTGGGAATGAGCAGTTCTTC

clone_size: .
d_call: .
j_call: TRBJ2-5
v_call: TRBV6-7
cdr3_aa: CATRRQGGGTSQETQYF
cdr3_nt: TGTGCCACCCGGAGACAGGGAGGGGGAACAAGCCAAGAGACCCAGTACTTC

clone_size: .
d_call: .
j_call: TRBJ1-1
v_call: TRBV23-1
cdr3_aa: CASSQSTSATNGTEAFF
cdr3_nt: TGCGCCAGCAGTCAATCCACGTCTGCTACTAATGGCACTGAAGCTTTCTTT

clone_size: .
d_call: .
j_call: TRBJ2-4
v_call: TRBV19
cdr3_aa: CASSILEQGDIQYF
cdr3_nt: TGTGCCAGTAGTATACTTGAGCAGGGAGACATTCAGTACTTC

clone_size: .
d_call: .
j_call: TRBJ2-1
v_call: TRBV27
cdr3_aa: CASSGTVSSYNEQFF
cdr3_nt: TGTGCCAGCAGTGGGACCGTGAGCTCCTACAATGAGCAGTTCTTC

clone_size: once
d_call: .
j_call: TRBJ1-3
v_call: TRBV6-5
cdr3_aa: CASGTGGNTIYF
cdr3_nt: TGTGCCAGCGGGACTGGAGGAAACACCATATATTTT

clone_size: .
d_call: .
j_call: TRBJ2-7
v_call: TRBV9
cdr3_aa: CASSAPPAYEQYF
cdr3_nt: TGTGCCAGCAGCGCCCCCCCGGCCTACGAGCAGTACTTC

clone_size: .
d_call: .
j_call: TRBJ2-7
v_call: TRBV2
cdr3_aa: CASNSLTYEQYF
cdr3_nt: TGTGCCAGCAATAGCCTGACCTACGAGCAGTACTTC

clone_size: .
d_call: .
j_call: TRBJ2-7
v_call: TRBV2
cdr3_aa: CASSPEAGEDNEQYF
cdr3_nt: TGTGCCAGCAGCCCCGAGGCGGGCGAGGACAACGAGCAGTACTTC